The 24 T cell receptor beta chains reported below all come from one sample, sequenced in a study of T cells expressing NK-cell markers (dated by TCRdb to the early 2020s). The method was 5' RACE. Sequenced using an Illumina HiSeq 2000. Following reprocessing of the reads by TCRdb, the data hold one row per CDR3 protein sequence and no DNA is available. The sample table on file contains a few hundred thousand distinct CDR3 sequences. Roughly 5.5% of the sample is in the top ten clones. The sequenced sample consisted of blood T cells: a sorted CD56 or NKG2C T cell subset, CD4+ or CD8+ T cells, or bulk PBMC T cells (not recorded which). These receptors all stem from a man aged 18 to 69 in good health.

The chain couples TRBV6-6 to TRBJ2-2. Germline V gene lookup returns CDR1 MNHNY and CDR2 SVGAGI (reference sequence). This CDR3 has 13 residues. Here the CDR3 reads CASRQISYGELFF.

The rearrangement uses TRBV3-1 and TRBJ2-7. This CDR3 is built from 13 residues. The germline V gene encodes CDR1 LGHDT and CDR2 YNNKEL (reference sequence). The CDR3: CASSQDLTRPQYF.

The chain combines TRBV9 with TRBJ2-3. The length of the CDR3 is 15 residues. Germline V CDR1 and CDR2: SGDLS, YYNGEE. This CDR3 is CASSVGVESTDTQYF.

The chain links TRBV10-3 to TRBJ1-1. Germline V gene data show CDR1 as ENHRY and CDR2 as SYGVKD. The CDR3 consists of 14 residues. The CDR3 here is CAISAATGNTEAFF.

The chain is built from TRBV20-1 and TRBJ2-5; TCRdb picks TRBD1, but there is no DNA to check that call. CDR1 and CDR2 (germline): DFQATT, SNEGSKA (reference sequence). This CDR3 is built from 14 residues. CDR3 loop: CSARGVQYQETQYF.

This chain's CDR3 is CASRSTGTGTNEQYF. The gene calls are TRBV6-1 and TRBJ2-7; TCRdb outputs TRBD1, but without DNA this stays unchecked. The CDR3 is made up of 15 amino acids. CDR1 MNHNS and CDR2 SASEGT come from the germline V gene.

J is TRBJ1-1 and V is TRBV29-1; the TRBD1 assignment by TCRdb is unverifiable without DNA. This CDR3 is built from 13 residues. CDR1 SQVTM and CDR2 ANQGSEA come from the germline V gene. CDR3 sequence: CSVVSARGTEAFF.

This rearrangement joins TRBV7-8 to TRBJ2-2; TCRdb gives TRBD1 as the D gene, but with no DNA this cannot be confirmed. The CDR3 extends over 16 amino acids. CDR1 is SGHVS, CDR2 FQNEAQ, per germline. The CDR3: CASSYGQGANTGELFF.

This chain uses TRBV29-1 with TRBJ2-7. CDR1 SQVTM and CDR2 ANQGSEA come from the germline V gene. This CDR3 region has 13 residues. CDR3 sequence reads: CSVLENLSYEQYF.

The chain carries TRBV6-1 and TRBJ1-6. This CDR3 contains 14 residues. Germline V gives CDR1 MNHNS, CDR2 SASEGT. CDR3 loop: CASRREGRASPLHF.

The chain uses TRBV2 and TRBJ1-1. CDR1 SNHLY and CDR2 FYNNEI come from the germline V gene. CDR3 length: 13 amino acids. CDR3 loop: CASNRIMNTEAFF.

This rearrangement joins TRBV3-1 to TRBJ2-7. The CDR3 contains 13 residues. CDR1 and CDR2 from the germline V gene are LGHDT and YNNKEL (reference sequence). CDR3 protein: CASSQARYYEQYF.

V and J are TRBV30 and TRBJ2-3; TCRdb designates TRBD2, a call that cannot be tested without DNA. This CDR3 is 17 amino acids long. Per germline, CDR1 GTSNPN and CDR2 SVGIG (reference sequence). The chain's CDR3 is CAWSSTGLAGGTDTQYF.

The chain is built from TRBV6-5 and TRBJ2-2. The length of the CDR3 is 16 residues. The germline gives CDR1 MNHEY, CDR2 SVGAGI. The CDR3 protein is CASSYFIDGNTGELFF.

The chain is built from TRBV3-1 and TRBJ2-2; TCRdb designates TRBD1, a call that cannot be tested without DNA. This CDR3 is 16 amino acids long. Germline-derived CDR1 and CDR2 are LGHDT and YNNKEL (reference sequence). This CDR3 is CASSQVTGDEDGELFF.

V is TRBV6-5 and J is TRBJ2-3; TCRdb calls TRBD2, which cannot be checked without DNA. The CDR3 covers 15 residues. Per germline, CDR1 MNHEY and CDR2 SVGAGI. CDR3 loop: CASSYSFGSGPTQYF.

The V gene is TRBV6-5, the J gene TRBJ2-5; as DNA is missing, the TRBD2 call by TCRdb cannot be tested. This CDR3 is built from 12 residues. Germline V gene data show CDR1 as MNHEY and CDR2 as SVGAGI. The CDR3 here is CASSYLAGPQYF.

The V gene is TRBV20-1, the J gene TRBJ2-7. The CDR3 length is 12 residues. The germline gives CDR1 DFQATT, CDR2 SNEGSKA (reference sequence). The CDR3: CSVIGTKREQYF.

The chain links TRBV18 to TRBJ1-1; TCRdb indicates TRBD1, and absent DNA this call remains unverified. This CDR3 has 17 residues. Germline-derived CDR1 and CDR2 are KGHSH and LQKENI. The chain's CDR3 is CASSPGSGGDMNTEAFF.

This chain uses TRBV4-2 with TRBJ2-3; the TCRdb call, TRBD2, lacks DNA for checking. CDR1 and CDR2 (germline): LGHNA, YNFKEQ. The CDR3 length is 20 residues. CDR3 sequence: CASSQRLAGDRNIRTDTQYF.

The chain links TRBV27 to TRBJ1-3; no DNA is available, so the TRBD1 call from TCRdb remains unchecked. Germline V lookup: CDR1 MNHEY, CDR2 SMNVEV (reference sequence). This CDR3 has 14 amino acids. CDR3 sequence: CASRRQGTGNTIYF.

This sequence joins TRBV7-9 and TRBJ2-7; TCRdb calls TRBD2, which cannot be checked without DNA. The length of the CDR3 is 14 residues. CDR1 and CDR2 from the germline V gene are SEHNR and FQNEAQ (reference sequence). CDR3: CASSFGGVPYEQYF.

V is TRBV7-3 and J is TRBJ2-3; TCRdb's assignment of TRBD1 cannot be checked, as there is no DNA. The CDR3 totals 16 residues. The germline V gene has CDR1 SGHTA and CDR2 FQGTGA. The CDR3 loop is CASSLYGGRSTDTQYF.

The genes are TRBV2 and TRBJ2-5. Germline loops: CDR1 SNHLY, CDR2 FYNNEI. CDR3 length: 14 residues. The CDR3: CASSESLPQETQYF.